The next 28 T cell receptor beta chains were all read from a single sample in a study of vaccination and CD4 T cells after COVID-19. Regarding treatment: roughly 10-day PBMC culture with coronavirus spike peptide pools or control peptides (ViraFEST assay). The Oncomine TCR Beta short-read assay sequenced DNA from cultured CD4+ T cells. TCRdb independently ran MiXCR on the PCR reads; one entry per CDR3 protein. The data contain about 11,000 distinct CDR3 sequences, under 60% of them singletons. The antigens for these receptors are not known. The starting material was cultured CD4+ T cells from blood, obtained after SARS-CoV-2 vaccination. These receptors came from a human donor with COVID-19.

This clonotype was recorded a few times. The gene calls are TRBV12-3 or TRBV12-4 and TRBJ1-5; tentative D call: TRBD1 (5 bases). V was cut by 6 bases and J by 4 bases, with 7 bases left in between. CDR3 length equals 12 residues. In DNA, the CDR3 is TGTGCCAGCAGCCAGGGTAATCAGCCCCAGCATTTT. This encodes CASSQGNQPQHF.

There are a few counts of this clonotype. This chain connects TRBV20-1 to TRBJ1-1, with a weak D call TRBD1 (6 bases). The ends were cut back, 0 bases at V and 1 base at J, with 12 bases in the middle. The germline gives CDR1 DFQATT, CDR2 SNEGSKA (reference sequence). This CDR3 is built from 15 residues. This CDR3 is CSARDGGAGNTEAFF. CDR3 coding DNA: TGCAGTGCTAGAGACGGGGGCGCGGGGAACACTGAAGCTTTCTTT.

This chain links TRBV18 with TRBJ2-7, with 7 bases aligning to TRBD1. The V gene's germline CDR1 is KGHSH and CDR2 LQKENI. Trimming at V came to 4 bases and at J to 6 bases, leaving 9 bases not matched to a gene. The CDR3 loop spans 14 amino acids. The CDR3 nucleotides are TGTGCCAGCTCACTGTACAGGGGTCTTGGCGAGCAGTACTTC. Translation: CASSLYRGLGEQYF. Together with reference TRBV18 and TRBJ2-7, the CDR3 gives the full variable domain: NAGVMQNPRHLVRRRGQEARLRCSPMKGHSHVYWYRQLPEEGLKFMVYLQKENIIDESGMPKERFSAEFPKEGPSILRIQQVVRGDSAAYFCASSLYRGLGEQYFGPGTRLTVT.

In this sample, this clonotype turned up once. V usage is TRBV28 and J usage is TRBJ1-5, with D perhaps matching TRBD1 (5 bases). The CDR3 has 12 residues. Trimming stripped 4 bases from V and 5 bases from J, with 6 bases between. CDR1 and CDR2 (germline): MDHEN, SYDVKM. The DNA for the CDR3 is TGTGCCAGCAGTTCGGGGGATCAGCCCCAGCATTTT. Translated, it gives CASSSGDQPQHF.

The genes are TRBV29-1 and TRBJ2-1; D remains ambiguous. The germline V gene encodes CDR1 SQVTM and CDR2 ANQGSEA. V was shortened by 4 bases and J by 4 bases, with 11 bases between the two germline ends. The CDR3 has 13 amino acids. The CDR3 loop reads CSVAVREYNEQFF. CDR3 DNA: TGCAGCGTTGCTGTTAGGGAATACAATGAGCAGTTCTTC.

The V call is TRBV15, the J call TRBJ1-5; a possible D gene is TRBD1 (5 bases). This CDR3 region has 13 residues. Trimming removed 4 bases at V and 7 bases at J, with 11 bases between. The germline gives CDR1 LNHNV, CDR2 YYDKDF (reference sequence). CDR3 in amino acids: CATSTITGQPQHF. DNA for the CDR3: TGTGCCACCAGCACAATTACAGGCCAGCCCCAGCATTTT.

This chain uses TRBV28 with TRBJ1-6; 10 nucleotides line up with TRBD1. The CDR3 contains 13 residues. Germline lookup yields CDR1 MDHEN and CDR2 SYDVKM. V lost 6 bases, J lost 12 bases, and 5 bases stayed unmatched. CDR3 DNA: TGTGCCAGCAGACCTGGACAGGGGGGACCCCTCCACTTT. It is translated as CASRPGQGGPLHF. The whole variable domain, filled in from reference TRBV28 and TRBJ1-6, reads DVKVTQSSRYLVKRTGEKVFLECVQDMDHENMFWYRQDPGLGLRLIYFSYDVKMKEKGDIPEGYSVSREKKERFSLILESASTNQTSMYLCASRPGQGGPLHFGNGTRLTVT.

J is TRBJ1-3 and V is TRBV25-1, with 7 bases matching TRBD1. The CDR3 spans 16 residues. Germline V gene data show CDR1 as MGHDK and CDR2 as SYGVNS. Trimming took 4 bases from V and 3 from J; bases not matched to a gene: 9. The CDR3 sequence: CASSGTRGGIGNTIYF. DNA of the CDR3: TGTGCCAGCAGTGGTACCAGGGGGGGCATTGGAAACACCATATATTTT.

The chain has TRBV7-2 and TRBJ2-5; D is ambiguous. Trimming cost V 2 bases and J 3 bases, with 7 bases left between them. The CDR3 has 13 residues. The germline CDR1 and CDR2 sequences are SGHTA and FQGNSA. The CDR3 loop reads CASSLYPKETQYF. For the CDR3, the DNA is TGTGCCAGCAGCTTATACCCGAAAGAGACCCAGTACTTC.

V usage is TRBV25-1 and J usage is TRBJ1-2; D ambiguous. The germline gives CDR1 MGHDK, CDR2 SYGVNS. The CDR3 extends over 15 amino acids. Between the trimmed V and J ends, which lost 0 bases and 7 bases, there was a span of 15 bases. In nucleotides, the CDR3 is TGTGCCAGCAGTGAATATGCGGGCAGGAGCAGTGGCTACACCTTC. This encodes CASSEYAGRSSGYTF.

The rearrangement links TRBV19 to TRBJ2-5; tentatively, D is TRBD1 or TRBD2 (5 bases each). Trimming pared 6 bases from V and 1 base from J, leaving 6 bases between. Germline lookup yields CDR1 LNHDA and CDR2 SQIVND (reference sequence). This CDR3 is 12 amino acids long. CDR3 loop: CASRGTQETQYF. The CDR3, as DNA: TGTGCCAGTAGGGGGACCCAAGAGACCCAGTACTTC.

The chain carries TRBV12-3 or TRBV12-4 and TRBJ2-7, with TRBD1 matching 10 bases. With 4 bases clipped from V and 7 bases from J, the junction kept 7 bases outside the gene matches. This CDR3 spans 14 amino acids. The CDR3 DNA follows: TGTGCCAGCAGTTCGGGGACAGGGGCCGCTGAGCAGTACTTC. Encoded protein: CASSSGTGAAEQYF.

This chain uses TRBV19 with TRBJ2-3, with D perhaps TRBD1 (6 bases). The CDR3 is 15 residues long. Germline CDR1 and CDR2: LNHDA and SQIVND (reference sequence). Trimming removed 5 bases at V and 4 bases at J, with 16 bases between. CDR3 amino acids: CASSSQGLGADTQYF. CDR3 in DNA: TGTGCCAGTAGTTCTCAGGGGTTAGGGGCAGATACGCAGTATTTT.

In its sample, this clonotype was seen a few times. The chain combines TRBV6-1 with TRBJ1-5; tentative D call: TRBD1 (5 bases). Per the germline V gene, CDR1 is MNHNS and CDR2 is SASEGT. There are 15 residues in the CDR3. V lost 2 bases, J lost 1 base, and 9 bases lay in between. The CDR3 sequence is CASSEQGTSNQPQHF. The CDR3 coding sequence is TGTGCCAGCAGTGAACAGGGTACGAGCAATCAGCCCCAGCATTTT.

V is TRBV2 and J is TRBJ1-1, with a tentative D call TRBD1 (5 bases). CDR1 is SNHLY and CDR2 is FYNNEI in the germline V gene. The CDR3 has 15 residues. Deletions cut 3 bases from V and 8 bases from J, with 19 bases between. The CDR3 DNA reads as TGTGCCAGCAGTGATTCATCCGCAGGGCGAGAGGAAGCTTTCTTT. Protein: CASSDSSAGREEAFF.

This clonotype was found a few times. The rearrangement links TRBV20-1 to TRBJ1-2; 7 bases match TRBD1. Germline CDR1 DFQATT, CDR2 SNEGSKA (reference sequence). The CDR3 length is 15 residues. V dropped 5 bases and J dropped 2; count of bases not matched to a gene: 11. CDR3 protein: CSAEQTGRRNYGYTF. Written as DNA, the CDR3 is TGCAGTGCTGAACAGACAGGGAGGCGGAACTATGGCTACACCTTC.

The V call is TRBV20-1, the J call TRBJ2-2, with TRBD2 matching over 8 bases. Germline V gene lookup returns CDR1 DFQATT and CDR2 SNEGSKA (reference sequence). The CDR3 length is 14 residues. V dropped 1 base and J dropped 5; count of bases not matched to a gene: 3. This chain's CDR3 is CSARARGVTGELFF. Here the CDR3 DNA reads TGCAGTGCTAGAGCGCGGGGGGTAACCGGGGAGCTGTTTTTT.

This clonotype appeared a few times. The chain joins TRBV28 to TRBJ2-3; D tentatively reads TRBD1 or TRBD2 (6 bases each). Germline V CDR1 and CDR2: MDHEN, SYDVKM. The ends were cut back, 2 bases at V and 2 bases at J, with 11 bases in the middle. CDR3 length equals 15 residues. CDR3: CASSLQGRPTDTQYF. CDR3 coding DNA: TGTGCCAGCAGTTTACAGGGGAGGCCCACAGATACGCAGTATTTT.

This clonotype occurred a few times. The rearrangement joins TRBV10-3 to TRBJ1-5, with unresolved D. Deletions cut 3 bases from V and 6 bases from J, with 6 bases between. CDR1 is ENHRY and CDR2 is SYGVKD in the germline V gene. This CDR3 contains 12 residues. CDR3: CAISDPGQPQHF. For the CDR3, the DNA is TGTGCCATCAGTGACCCCGGTCAGCCCCAGCATTTT.

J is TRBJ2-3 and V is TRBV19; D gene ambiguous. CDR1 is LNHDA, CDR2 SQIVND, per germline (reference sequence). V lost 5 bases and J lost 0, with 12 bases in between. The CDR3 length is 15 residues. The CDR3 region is CASSPNRRSTDTQYF. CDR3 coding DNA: TGTGCCAGTAGTCCAAACCGCCGAAGCACAGATACGCAGTATTTT.

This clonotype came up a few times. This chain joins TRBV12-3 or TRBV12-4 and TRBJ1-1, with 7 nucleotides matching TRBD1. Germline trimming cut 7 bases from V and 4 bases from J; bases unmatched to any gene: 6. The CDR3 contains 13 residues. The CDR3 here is CASTRQGGTEAFF. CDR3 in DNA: TGTGCCAGCACCCGACAGGGTGGCACTGAAGCTTTCTTT.

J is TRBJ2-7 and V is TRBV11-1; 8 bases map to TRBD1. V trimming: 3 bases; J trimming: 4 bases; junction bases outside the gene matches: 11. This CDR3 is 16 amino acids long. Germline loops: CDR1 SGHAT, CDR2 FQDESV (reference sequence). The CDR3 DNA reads TGTGCCAGCAGCTTTTTGAGGACAGGGACTGGGTACGAGCAGTACTTC. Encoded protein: CASSFLRTGTGYEQYF.

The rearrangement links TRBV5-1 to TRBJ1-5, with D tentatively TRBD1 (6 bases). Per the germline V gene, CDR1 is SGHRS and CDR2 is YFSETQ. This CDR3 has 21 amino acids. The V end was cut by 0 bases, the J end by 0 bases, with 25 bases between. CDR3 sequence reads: CASSLVTGVGEGDNSNQPQHF. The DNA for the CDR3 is TGCGCCAGCAGCTTGGTAACCGGGGTGGGGGAGGGGGACAATAGCAATCAGCCCCAGCATTTT.

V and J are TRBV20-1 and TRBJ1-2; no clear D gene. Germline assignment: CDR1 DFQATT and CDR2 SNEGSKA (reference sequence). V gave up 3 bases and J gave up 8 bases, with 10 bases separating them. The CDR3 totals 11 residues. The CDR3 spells CSASSVEGYTF. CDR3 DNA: TGCAGTGCTAGTTCCGTGGAAGGCTACACCTTC.

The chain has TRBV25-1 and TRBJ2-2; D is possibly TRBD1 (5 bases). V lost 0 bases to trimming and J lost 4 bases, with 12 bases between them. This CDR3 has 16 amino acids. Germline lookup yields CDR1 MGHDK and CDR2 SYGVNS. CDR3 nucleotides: TGTGCCAGCAGTGAATATAGGCAGGGAACCACCGGGGAGCTGTTTTTT. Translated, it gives CASSEYRQGTTGELFF.

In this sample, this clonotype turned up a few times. CDR3: CASSYRGINQPQHF. The CDR3 DNA is TGTGCCAGCAGTTACCGCGGAATCAATCAGCCCCAGCATTTT. This sequence joins TRBV6-5 and TRBJ1-5, with D uncertain. CDR3 size: 14 residues. The ends were cut back, 2 bases at V and 3 bases at J, with 8 bases in the middle. CDR1 and CDR2 (germline): MNHEY, SVGAGI.

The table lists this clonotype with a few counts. The CDR3 protein is CSARKQGFNYEQYF. CDR3 nucleotides: TGCAGTGCTAGAAAACAGGGGTTCAACTACGAGCAGTACTTC. The V gene is TRBV20-1, the J gene TRBJ2-7, with TRBD1 identical over 7 bases. CDR1 is DFQATT and CDR2 is SNEGSKA in the germline V gene (reference sequence). V gave up 2 bases and J gave up 3 bases; unmatched junction bases: 7. The CDR3 spans 14 residues.

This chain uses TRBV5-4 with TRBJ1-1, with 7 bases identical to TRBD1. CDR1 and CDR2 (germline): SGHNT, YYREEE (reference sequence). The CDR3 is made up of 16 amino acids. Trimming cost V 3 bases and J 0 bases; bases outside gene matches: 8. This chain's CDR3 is CASSYGQAIMNTEAFF. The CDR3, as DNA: TGTGCCAGCAGCTACGGACAGGCGATCATGAACACTGAAGCTTTCTTT.